The T cell receptor (beta chain) under discussion was sequenced for a study of blood T cell repertoires in COVID-19. The table came from immunoSEQ multiplex PCR; TCRdb's copy has only in-frame clones and leaves some out. The sample contains more than 200,000 clones, roughly 89% of which appear only once. Germline CDR1 MDHEN, CDR2 SYDVKM. Trimming cost V 5 bases and J 3 bases; bases outside gene matches: 12. This CDR3 comprises 16 residues. The sequenced sample consisted of PBMCs or T cells enriched from blood (not recorded which). The TCR originated in a woman in her thirties who had recovered from COVID-19. The rearrangement uses TRBV28 and TRBJ1-2, with 7 positions matching TRBD1. CDR3 sequence: CASSPTDRKSYYGYTF. The DNA for the CDR3 is TGTGCCAGCAGTCCGACGGACAGGAAAAGTTACTATGGCTACACCTTC.